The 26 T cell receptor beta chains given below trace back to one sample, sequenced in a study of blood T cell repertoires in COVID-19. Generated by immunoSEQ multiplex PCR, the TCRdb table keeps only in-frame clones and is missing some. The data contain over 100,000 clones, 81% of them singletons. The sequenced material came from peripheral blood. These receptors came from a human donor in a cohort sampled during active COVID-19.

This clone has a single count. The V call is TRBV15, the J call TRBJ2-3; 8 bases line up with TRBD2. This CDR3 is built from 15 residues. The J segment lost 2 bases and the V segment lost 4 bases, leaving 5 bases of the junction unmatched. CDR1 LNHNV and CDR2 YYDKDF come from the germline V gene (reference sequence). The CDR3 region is CATSMGLEPTDTQYF. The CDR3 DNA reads TGTGCCACCAGCATGGGACTAGAACCCACAGATACGCAGTATTTT.

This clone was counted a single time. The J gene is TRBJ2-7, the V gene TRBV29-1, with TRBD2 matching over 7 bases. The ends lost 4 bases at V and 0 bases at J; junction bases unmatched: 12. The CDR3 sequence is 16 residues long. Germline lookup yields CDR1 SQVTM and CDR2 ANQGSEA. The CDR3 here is CSVVGGVQESSYEQYF. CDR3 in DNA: TGCAGCGTTGTGGGGGGGGTACAGGAGAGCTCCTACGAGCAGTACTTC.

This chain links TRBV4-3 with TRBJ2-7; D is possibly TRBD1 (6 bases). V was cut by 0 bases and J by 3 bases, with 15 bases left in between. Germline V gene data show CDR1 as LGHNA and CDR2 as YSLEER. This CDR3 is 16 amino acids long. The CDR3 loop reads CASSQDRTGPFYEQYF. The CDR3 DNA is TGCGCCAGCAGCCAAGATCGAACAGGGCCTTTCTACGAGCAGTACTTC.

This chain's CDR3 is CASSQDGAGGGETQYF. The CDR3 DNA sequence: TGTGCCAGCAGCCAAGATGGAGCGGGGGGAGGAGAGACCCAGTACTTC. V is TRBV4-2 and J is TRBJ2-5, with 9 bases identical to TRBD2. Germline lookup yields CDR1 LGHNA and CDR2 YNFKEQ. The CDR3 runs to 16 residues. The V segment lost 0 bases and the J segment 4 bases; nucleotides outside the gene matches: 6.

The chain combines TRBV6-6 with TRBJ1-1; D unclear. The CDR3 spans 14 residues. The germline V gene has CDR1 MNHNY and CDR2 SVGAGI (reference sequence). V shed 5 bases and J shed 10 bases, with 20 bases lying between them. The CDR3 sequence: CASSLGNGVKGAFF. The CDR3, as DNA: TGTGCCAGCAGTCTGGGGAACGGGGTTAAAGGAGCTTTCTTT.

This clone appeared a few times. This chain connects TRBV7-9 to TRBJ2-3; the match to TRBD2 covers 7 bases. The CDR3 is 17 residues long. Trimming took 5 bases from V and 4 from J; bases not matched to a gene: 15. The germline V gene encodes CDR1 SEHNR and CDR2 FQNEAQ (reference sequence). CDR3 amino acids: CASSAGLLAQGADTQYF. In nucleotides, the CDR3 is TGTGCCAGCAGCGCCGGTTTACTAGCGCAAGGGGCAGATACGCAGTATTTT.

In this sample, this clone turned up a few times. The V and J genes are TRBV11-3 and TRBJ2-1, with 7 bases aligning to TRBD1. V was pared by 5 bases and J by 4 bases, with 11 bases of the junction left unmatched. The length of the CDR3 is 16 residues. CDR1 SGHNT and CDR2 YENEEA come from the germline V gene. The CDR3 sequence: CASSLRTGRIYNEQFF. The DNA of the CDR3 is TGTGCCAGCAGCCTACGGACAGGCAGAATATACAATGAGCAGTTCTTC.

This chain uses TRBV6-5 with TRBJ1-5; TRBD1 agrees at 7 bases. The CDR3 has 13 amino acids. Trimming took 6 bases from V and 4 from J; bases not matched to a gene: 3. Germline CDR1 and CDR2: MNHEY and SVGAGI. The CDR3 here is CASRGTVNQPQHF. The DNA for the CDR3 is TGTGCCAGCAGGGGGACAGTTAATCAGCCCCAGCATTTT.

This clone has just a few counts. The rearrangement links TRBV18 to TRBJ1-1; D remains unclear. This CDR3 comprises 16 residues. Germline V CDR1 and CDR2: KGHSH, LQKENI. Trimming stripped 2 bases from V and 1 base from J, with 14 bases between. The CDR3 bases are TGTGCCAGCTCACCAGATCTGACACCTCAGAACACTGAAGCTTTCTTT. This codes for CASSPDLTPQNTEAFF.

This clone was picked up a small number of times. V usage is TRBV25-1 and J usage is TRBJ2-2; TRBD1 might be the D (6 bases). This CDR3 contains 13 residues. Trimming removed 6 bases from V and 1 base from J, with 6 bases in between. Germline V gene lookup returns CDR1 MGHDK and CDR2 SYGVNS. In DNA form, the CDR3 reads TGTGCCAGCAGGACAGGGAACACCGGGGAGCTGTTTTTT. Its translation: CASRTGNTGELFF. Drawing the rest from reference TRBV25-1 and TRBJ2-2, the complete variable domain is EADIYQTPRYLVIGTGKKITLECSQTMGHDKMYWYQQDPGMELHLIHYSYGVNSTEKGDLSSESTVSRIRTEHFPLTLESARPSHTSQYLCASRTGNTGELFFGEGSRLTVL.

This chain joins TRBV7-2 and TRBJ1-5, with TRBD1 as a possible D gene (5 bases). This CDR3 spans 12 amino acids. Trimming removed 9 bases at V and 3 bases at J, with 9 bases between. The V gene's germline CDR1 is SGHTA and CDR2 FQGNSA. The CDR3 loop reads CASSGYNQPQHF. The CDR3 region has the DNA TGTGCCAGTTCAGGGTACAATCAGCCCCAGCATTTT.

In nucleotides, the CDR3 is TGTGCCAGCAGTCGTCAACCTAGCGGGGGGGCGGACGAGCAGTACTTC. Protein product: CASSRQPSGGADEQYF. The chain employs TRBV6-2 or TRBV6-3 and TRBJ2-7; 12 positions match TRBD2. Germline V gene lookup returns CDR1 MNHEY and CDR2 SVGEGT. The CDR3 is made up of 16 amino acids. V shed 5 bases and J 5 bases; nucleotides not matched to a gene: 10.

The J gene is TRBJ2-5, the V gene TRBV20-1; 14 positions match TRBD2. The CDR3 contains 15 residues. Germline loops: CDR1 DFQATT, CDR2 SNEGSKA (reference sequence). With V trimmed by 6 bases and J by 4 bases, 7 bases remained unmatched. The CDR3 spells CSASAGTSGGETQYF. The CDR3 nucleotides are TGCAGTGCGAGTGCCGGGACTAGCGGGGGAGAGACCCAGTACTTC.

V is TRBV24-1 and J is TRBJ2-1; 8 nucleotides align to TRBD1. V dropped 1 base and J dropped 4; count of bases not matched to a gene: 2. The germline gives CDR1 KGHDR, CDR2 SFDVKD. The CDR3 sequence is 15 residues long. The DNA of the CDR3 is TGTGCCACCAGTGATTTTCAGGGGGCTTACAATGAGCAGTTCTTC. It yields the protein CATSDFQGAYNEQFF.

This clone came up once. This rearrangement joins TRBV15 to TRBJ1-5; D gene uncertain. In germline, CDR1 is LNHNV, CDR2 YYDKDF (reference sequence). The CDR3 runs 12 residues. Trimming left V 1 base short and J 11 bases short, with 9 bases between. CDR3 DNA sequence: TGTGCCACCAGCAGAGGAGGTTCGGCCCAGCATTTT. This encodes CATSRGGSAQHF.

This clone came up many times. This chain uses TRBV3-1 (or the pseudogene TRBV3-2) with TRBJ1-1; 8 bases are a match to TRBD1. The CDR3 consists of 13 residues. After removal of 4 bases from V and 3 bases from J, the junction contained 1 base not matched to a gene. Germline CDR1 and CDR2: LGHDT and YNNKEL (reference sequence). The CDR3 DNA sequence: TGTGCCAGCAGCCGGGGACAGGACACTGAAGCTTTCTTT. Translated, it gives CASSRGQDTEAFF.

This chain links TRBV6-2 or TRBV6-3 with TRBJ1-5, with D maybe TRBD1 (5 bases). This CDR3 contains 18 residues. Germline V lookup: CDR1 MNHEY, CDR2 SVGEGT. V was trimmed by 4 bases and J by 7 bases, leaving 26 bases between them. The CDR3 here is CASSWRGSLAGSFQPQHF. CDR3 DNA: TGTGCCAGCAGTTGGAGGGGAAGTTTAGCGGGTTCGTTCCAGCCCCAGCATTTT.

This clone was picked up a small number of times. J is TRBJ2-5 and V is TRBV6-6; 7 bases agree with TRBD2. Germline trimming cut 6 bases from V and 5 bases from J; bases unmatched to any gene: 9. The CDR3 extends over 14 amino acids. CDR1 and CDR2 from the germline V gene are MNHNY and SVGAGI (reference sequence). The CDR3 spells CASSLGRGGETQYF. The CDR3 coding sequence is TGTGCCAGCAGCCTTGGGAGGGGCGGGGAGACCCAGTACTTC.

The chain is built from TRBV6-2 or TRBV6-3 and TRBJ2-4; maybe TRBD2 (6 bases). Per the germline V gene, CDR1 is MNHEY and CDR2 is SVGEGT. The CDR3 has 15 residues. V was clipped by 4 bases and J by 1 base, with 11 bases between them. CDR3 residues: CASSLGGSAKNIQYF. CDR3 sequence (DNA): TGTGCCAGCAGTTTGGGGGGTTCGGCCAAAAACATTCAGTACTTC.

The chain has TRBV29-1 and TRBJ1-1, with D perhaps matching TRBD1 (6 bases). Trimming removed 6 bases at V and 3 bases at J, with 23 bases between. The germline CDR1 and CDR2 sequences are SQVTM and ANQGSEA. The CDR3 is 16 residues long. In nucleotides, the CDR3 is TGCAGCGTCCCCTCTGGGTTTCGCGGGGGCTACACTGAAGCTTTCTTT. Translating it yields CSVPSGFRGGYTEAFF.

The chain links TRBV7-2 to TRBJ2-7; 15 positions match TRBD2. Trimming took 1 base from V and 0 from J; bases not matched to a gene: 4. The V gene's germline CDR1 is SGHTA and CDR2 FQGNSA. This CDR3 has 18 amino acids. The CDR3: CASSLVGLAGGFSYEQYF. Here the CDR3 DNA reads TGTGCCAGCAGCTTAGTGGGACTAGCGGGAGGCTTCTCCTACGAGCAGTACTTC.

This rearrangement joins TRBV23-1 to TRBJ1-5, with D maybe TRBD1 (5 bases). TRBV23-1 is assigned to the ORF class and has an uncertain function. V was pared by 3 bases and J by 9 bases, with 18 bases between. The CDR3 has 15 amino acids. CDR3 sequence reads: CASSQEGHRPPPQHF. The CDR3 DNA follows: TGCGCCAGCAGTCAGGAAGGACACCGGCCGCCGCCCCAGCATTTT.

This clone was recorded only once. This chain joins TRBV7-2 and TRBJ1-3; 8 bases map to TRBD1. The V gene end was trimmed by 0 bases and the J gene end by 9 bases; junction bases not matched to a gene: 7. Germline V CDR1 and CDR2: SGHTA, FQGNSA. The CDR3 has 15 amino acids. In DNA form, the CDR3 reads TGTGCCAGCAGCTTAGCGGAAGGGACAGGCCTCACCATATATTTT. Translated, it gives CASSLAEGTGLTIYF.

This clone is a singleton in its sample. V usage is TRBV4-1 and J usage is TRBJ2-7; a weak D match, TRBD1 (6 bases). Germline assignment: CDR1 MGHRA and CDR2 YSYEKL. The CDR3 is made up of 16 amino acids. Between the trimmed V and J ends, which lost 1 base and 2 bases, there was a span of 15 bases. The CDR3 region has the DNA TGCGCCAGCAGCCAAGCCGGGACACCAATGGCCTACGAGCAGTACTTC. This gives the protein CASSQAGTPMAYEQYF.

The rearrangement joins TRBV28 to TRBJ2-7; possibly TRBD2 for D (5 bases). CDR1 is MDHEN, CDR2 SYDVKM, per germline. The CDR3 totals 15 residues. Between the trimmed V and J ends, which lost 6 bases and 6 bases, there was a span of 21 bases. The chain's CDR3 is CASRARGTEVGEQYF. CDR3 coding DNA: TGTGCCAGCAGGGCCCGGGGTACGGAGGTGGGCGAGCAGTACTTC.

The CDR3 reads CASSLVAGGRTGELFF. CDR3 bases: TGTGCCAGCAGCTTAGTAGCGGGAGGGCGCACCGGGGAGCTGTTTTTT. This sequence joins TRBV7-2 and TRBJ2-2; TRBD2 matches at 11 bases. The V segment lost 1 base and the J segment 4 bases; nucleotides outside the gene matches: 2. Germline V gives CDR1 SGHTA, CDR2 FQGNSA. The CDR3 consists of 16 residues.